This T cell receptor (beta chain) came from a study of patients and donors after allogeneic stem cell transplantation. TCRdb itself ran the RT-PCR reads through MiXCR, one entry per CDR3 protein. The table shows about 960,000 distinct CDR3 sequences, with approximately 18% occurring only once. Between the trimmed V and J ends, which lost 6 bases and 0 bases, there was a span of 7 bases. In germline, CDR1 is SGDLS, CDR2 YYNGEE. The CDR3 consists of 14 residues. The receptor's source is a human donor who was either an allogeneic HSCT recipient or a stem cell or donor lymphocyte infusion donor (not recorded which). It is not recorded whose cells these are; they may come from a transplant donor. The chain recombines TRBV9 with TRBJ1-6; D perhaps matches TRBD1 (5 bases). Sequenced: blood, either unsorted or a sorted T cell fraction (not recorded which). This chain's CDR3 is CASTTASYNSPLHF. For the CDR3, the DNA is TGTGCCAGCACGACAGCCTCCTATAATTCACCCCTCCACTTT.